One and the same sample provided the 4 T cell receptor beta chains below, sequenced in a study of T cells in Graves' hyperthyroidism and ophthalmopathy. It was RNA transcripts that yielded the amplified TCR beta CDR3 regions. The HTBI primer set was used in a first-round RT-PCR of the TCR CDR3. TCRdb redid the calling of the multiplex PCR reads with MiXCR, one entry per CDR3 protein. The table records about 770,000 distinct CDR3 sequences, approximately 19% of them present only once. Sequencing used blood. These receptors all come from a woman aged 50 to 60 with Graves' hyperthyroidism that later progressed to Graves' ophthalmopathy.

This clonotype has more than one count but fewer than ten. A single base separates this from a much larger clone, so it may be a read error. The CDR3 sequence: CSARSGGAAQETQYF. The CDR3 DNA follows: TGCAGTGCTAGAAGTGGGGGAGCGGCGCAAGAGACCCAGTACTTC. The chain combines TRBV20-1 with TRBJ2-5, with D perhaps given as TRBD1 or TRBD2 (5 bases each). Germline CDR1 and CDR2: DFQATT and SNEGSKA (reference sequence). Trimming removed 2 bases at V and 2 bases at J, with 15 bases between. The CDR3 is 15 amino acids.

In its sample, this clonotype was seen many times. CDR3: CASSEGEGLAGGFSYNEQFF. The CDR3 bases are TGTGCCAGCAGTGAAGGGGAGGGACTAGCGGGGGGATTCTCCTACAATGAGCAGTTCTTC. This chain connects TRBV2 to TRBJ2-1, with TRBD2 matching 15 bases. Germline CDR1 and CDR2: SNHLY and FYNNEI. The V gene end was trimmed by 1 base and the J gene end by 0 bases; junction bases not matched to a gene: 7. This CDR3 region has 20 residues.

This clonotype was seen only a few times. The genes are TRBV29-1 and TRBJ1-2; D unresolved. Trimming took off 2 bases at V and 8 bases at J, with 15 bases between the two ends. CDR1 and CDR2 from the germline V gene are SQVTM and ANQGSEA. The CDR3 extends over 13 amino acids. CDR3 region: CSVEIPELWGYTF. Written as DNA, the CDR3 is TGCAGCGTTGAAATACCAGAACTATGGGGCTACACCTTC.

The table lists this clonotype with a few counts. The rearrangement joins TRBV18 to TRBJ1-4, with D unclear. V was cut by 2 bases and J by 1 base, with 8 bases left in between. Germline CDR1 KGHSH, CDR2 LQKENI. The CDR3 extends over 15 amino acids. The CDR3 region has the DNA TGTGCCAGCTCACCAAAGCCAGAAACTAATGAAAAACTGTTTTTT. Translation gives CASSPKPETNEKLFF.